This T cell receptor beta chain originates from a study of cytomegalovirus exposure and HLA in healthy donors. In regard to this clone: Its antigen remains unknown.

Study observations and caveats: Later, TCR association rates were found to vary by HLA locus, highest for DRB1 and lowest for HLA-C.

A multiplex PCR was run with 60 Vbeta primers and 13 Jbeta primers. Assay: immunoSEQ multiplex PCR; the TCRdb copy retains only in-frame clones and omits some. The sample shows about 230,000 clones, over 65% of them seen only once. Trimming cost V 8 bases and J 1 base, with 6 bases left between them. Germline lookup yields CDR1 MGHDK and CDR2 SYGVNS. This CDR3 has 13 residues. The chain is built from TRBV25-1 and TRBJ2-6; no clear D. This receptor was obtained from a human donor in good health. Sample: PBMCs. CDR3 nucleotides: TGTGCCAGCTCCCTATCTGGGGCCAACGTCCTGACTTTC. Translated: CASSLSGANVLTF.